The 21 T cell receptor beta chains presented below share a single source sample, sequenced in a study of blood T cell repertoires in COVID-19. Using immunoSEQ multiplex PCR, the repertoire was profiled, and TCRdb retains in-frame clones only, with some absent. The sample lists a few hundred thousand clones, roughly four fifths seen once, with 3.4% in the top ten. The sample comprised peripheral blood. All receptors come from a woman aged 18-29 years with acute or convalescent COVID-19.

The chain has TRBV5-5 and TRBJ2-7, with TRBD1 matching 9 bases. V was pared by 4 bases and J by 6 bases, with 5 bases of the junction left unmatched. Germline V gene sequence: CDR1 SGHKS, CDR2 YYEKEE (reference sequence). The CDR3 sequence is 13 residues long. The CDR3 DNA reads TGTGCCAGCAGCCGGACAGGGGTCTTCGAGCAGTACTTC. As protein: CASSRTGVFEQYF.

The chain joins TRBV2 to TRBJ1-5; 12 positions match TRBD1. Trimming took 6 bases from V and 5 from J; bases not matched to a gene: 2. The CDR3 is 14 residues long. Germline values: CDR1 SNHLY, CDR2 FYNNEI. CDR3 sequence (DNA): TGTGCCAGCAGCCGGGACAGGGGGCATCAGCCCCAGCATTTT. The encoded protein is CASSRDRGHQPQHF.

This chain uses TRBV28 with TRBJ2-4, with a weak D call TRBD1 (5 bases). The V gene's germline CDR1 is MDHEN and CDR2 SYDVKM. The V gene lost 4 bases and the J gene lost 0 bases, with 10 bases spanning the gap. There are 15 residues in the CDR3. CDR3 DNA: TGTGCCAGCAGTTCGACAGCTTTAGCCAAAAACATTCAGTACTTC. This gives the protein CASSSTALAKNIQYF.

J is TRBJ2-7 and V is TRBV3-1 (or the pseudogene TRBV3-2); TRBD1 matches 9 bases. Per the germline V gene, CDR1 is LGHDT and CDR2 is YNNKEL (reference sequence). This CDR3 is built from 14 residues. Trimming at V came to 4 bases and at J to 7 bases, leaving 8 bases not matched to a gene. Written as DNA, the CDR3 is TGTGCCAGCAGCCTGGGACAGGGATTTAGGGAGCAGTACTTC. This translates into CASSLGQGFREQYF.

The CDR3 nucleotides are TGTGCCAGCTCACCGCAACCTCACTTGAATGAGCAGTTCTTC. It codes for CASSPQPHLNEQFF. This chain uses TRBV18 with TRBJ2-1; unclear D gene. The CDR3 length is 14 residues. In germline, CDR1 is KGHSH, CDR2 LQKENI. V was pared by 3 bases and J by 7 bases, with 13 bases between.

CDR3 DNA: TGTGCCAGCAGCACGAGGGGTCTAGCGGGAGACACCGGGGAGCTGTTTTTT. As protein: CASSTRGLAGDTGELFF. The chain uses TRBV9 and TRBJ2-2; TRBD2 agrees at 10 bases. The germline V gene has CDR1 SGDLS and CDR2 YYNGEE. J was trimmed by 3 bases and V by 4 bases; bases with no gene match: 9. This CDR3 region has 17 residues.

This clone was picked up many times. This chain uses TRBV19 with TRBJ1-1; D may be TRBD1 (5 bases). Trimming took off 5 bases at V and 9 bases at J, with 16 bases between the two ends. The CDR3 contains 13 residues. Germline values: CDR1 LNHDA, CDR2 SQIVND (reference sequence). DNA for the CDR3: TGTGCCAGTAGTTCCGTGCAGGGTGGTAAAGCTTTCTTT. Protein: CASSSVQGGKAFF.

The chain couples TRBV10-2 to TRBJ1-5, with D unresolved. The V and J ends lost 0 bases and 1 base respectively, with 7 bases between them. This CDR3 has 15 amino acids. Germline CDR1 and CDR2: WSHSY and SAAADI. CDR3 amino acids: CASSESNRSNQPQHF. In nucleotides, the CDR3 is TGCGCCAGCAGTGAGTCGAACAGAAGCAATCAGCCCCAGCATTTT.

This clone came up once. This CDR3 is CASSPGGGGVNYGYTF. Written as DNA, the CDR3 is TGTGCCAGCAGCCCCGGTGGAGGAGGGGTTAACTATGGCTACACCTTC. This chain uses TRBV4-2 with TRBJ1-2; possibly TRBD1 for D (5 bases). The CDR3 runs to 16 residues. V gave up 4 bases and J gave up 1 base, with 16 bases separating them. Germline CDR1 is LGHNA and CDR2 is YNFKEQ.

This clone has a handful of counts. Here the CDR3 reads CASSPIVGGTETQYF. Written as DNA, the CDR3 is TGCGCCAGCAGCCCTATAGTTGGGGGCACAGAGACCCAGTACTTC. V usage is TRBV10-1 and J usage is TRBJ2-5; TRBD1 is a possible D gene (6 bases). The V end was cut by 6 bases, the J end by 4 bases, with 18 bases between. The CDR3 runs to 15 residues. Per the germline V gene, CDR1 is WNHNN and CDR2 is SYGVQD (reference sequence).

The chain recombines TRBV7-6 with TRBJ1-6; D uncertain. Trimming stripped 1 base from V and 0 bases from J, with 7 bases between. The CDR3 totals 16 residues. Per germline, CDR1 SGHVS and CDR2 FNYEAQ. The CDR3 reads CASSLEGSSYNSPLHF. CDR3 in DNA: TGTGCCAGCAGCTTAGAAGGGAGCTCCTATAATTCACCCCTCCACTTT.

The chain recombines TRBV28 with TRBJ1-1, with 11 bases aligning to TRBD1. Trimming removed 5 bases from V and 1 base from J; junction bases left unmatched: 3. There are 15 residues in the CDR3. Germline-derived CDR1 and CDR2 are MDHEN and SYDVKM. This CDR3 is CASSGQGAGNTEAFF. The CDR3 bases are TGTGCCAGCAGTGGACAGGGGGCAGGGAACACTGAAGCTTTCTTT. The full variable domain, in which reference TRBV28 and TRBJ1-1 provide the parts outside the CDR3, is DVKVTQSSRYLVKRTGEKVFLECVQDMDHENMFWYRQDPGLGLRLIYFSYDVKMKEKGDIPEGYSVSREKKERFSLILESASTNQTSMYLCASSGQGAGNTEAFFGQGTRLTVV.

The chain carries TRBV21-1 and TRBJ1-5; no DNA check was done on the table's D call, TRBD1. TRBV21-1 is a listed pseudogene. This CDR3 is 19 amino acids long. The CDR3 region is CASSKIRTGNRSWNQPQHF. The CDR3 DNA follows: TGTGCCAGCAGCAAAATCCGGACAGGGAACCGGTCGTGGAATCAGCCCCAGCATTTT.

This rearrangement joins TRBV10-2 to TRBJ2-5, with D uncertain. The CDR3 runs 12 residues. Germline CDR1 reads WSHSY; CDR2 reads SAAADI. The germline V and J ends were trimmed by 0 bases and 5 bases, with 4 bases remaining between them. CDR3 amino acids: CASSESSETQYF. In DNA form, the CDR3 reads TGCGCCAGCAGTGAGTCGTCTGAGACCCAGTACTTC.

In this sample, this clone turned up once. The rearrangement links TRBV2 to TRBJ2-1; 10 nucleotides match TRBD2. After removal of 4 bases from V and 4 bases from J, the junction contained 7 bases not matched to a gene. CDR1 is SNHLY, CDR2 FYNNEI, per germline. The CDR3 spans 16 residues. This CDR3 reads CASSVEGTSAYNEQFF. In DNA, the CDR3 is TGTGCCAGCAGTGTAGAAGGGACTAGCGCATACAATGAGCAGTTCTTC.

This clone was counted once. This chain connects TRBV19 to TRBJ1-6; D is unclear. Germline CDR1 LNHDA, CDR2 SQIVND (reference sequence). The CDR3 has 14 amino acids. The V and J ends lost 9 bases and 4 bases respectively, with 13 bases between them. The CDR3 is CASTLTSYNSPLHF. The CDR3, as DNA: TGTGCCAGCACCCTGACATCGTATAATTCACCCCTCCACTTT.

CDR3 bases: TGTGCCAGCAGCTTTGATGCGGGACAGGGGTACGCTCAGAATTCACCCCTCCACTTT. Protein sequence: CASSFDAGQGYAQNSPLHF. The chain combines TRBV7-2 with TRBJ1-6, with 10 bases that match TRBD1. V was clipped by 3 bases and J by 7 bases; unmatched bases: 15. In germline, CDR1 is SGHTA, CDR2 FQGNSA. The CDR3 is 19 residues long.

The count of this clone is one. The chain carries TRBV25-1 and TRBJ2-7, with a tentative D call TRBD1 (7 bases). V lost 3 bases, J lost 6 bases, and 15 bases lay in between. This CDR3 is 14 amino acids long. Germline CDR1 MGHDK, CDR2 SYGVNS. In DNA form, the CDR3 reads TGTGCCAGCAGTGAGAAACAGGGGACTGGCGAGCAGTACTTC. Translating gives CASSEKQGTGEQYF.

The chain links TRBV27 to TRBJ2-3; unclear D gene. Germline CDR1 is MNHEY and CDR2 is SMNVEV (reference sequence). Trimming took off 6 bases at V and 4 bases at J, with 14 bases between the two ends. The CDR3 covers 14 residues. As DNA, the CDR3 is TGTGCCAGCAGAATGGCCGGGTCGGCAGATACGCAGTATTTT. It codes for CASRMAGSADTQYF.

CDR3: CASSGPAGGENEQYF. In nucleotides, the CDR3 is TGTGCCAGCAGCGGACCAGCGGGAGGCGAGAACGAGCAGTACTTC. The chain links TRBV6-6 to TRBJ2-7; 9 nucleotides align to TRBD2. Trimming took 6 bases from V and 5 from J; bases not matched to a gene: 11. Germline V CDR1 and CDR2: MNHNY, SVGAGI (reference sequence). The CDR3 runs to 15 residues.

V gene TRBV25-1 combines with J gene TRBJ1-2; D is perhaps TRBD1 (5 bases). With 2 bases removed from V and 0 bases from J, the gap between germline ends came to 7 bases. Germline assignment: CDR1 MGHDK and CDR2 SYGVNS. The CDR3 contains 14 residues. The CDR3 reads CASSEPGTNYGYTF. The DNA for the CDR3 is TGTGCCAGCAGTGAACCAGGGACTAACTATGGCTACACCTTC.